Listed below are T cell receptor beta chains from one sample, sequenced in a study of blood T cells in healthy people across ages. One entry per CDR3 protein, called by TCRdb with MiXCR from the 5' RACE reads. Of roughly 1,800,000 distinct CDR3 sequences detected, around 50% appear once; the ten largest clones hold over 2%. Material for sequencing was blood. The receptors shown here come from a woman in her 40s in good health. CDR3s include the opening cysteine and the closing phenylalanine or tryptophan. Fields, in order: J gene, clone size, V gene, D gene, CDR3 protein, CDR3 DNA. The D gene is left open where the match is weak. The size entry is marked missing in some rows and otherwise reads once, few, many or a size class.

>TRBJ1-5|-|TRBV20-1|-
CSARDIRTSNQPQHF
TGCAGTGCTAGAGATATCAGGACTAGCAATCAGCCCCAGCATTTT
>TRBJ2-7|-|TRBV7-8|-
CASSYDRLNEQYF
TGTGCCAGCAGCTACGACAGGCTCAACGAGCAGTACTTC
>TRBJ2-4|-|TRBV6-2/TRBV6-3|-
CASSSPGYIQYF
TGTGCCAGCAGTTCCCCGGGTTACATTCAGTACTTC
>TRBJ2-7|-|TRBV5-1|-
CASSENRLPYEQYF
TGCGCCAGCAGCGAGAACAGGTTGCCCTACGAGCAGTACTTC
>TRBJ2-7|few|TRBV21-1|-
CASSSSPYRRYF
TGTGCCAGCAGCTCCAGCCCTTACCGGCGGTACTTC
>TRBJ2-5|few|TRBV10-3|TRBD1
CAISGPGQGDWTQYF
TGTGCCATCAGTGGACCGGGACAGGGGGATTGGACCCAGTACTTC
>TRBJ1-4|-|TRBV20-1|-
CSARIRPHEKLFF
TGCAGTGCTAGAATTAGGCCTCATGAAAAACTGTTTTTT
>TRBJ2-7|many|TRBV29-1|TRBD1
CSVRQGSYEQYF
TGCAGCGTAAGACAGGGATCCTACGAGCAGTACTTC
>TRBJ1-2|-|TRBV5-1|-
CASSLDTRDYGYTF
TGCGCCAGCAGCTTGGACACGCGGGACTATGGCTACACCTTC
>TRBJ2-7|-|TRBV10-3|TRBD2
CAISDQRGSYEQYF
TGTGCCATCAGTGATCAGCGGGGCTCCTACGAGCAGTACTTC
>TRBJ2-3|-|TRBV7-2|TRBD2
CASSQTSGGAITSTDTQYF
TGTGCCAGCAGCCAAACTAGCGGGGGGGCCATTACTAGCACAGATACGCAGTATTTT
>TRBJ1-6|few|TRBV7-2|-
CASSLDGQNNSPLHF
TGTGCCAGCAGCTTAGACGGACAGAATAATTCACCCCTCCACTTT
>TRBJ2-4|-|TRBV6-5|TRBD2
CASKSGTRGIQYF
TGTGCCAGCAAGTCCGGGACTAGGGGCATTCAGTACTTC
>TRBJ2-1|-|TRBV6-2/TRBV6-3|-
CASSQGIQETQFF
TGTGCCAGCAGTCAAGGTATCCAAGAGACCCAGTTCTTC
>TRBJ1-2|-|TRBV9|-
CASSSATNYTF
TGTGCCAGCAGCTCGGCCACAAACTACACCTTC
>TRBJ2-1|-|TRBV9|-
CASSVAPDIYNEQFF
TGTGCCAGCAGCGTAGCCCCGGACATCTACAATGAGCAGTTCTTC
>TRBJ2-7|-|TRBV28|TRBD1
CASSRLLLHPGQPRYEQYF
TGTGCCAGCAGCCGACTTCTCCTCCATCCGGGACAGCCCCGCTACGAGCAGTACTTC
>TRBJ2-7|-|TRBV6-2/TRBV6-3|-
CASSYSILGAEQYF
TGTGCCAGCAGTTACTCGATTCTGGGGGCCGAGCAGTACTTC
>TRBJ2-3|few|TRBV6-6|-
CASSATRGTDTQYF
TGTGCCAGCAGCGCTACTAGGGGCACAGATACGCAGTATTTT
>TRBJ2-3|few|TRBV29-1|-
CSVEKSGTDTQYF
TGCAGCGTTGAGAAGAGCGGCACAGATACGCAGTATTTT
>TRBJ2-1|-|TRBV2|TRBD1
CASQPPGTGRTRQFF
TGTGCCAGCCAACCCCCCGGGACAGGGCGGACTCGGCAGTTCTTC
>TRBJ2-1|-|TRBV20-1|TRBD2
CSAEGGGARNEQFF
TGCAGTGCTGAGGGCGGGGGGGCGAGGAATGAGCAGTTCTTC
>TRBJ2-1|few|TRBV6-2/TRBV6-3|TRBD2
CASRRRRGGGAMDEQFF
TGTGCCAGCAGGCGGCGTAGGGGCGGGGGGGCCATGGATGAGCAGTTCTTC
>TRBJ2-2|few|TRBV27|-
CASQGGGNTGELFF
TGTGCCAGCCAGGGGGGGGGCAACACCGGGGAGCTGTTTTTT
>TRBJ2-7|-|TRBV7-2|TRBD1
CASSSASTGGPYEQYF
TGTGCCAGCAGCTCGGCCAGTACAGGGGGCCCCTACGAGCAGTACTTC
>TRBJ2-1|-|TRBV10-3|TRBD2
CAISEMGGGANEQFF
TGTGCCATCAGTGAGATGGGCGGGGGGGCAAATGAGCAGTTCTTC
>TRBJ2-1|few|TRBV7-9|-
CASSLFGALRNEQFF
TGTGCCAGCAGCTTGTTTGGCGCACTTCGGAATGAGCAGTTCTTC
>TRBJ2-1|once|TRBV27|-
CASTPTGIPNEQFF
TGTGCCAGCACCCCGACAGGAATCCCAAATGAGCAGTTCTTC
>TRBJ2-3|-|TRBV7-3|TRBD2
CASSLSLAGVNTDTQYF
TGTGCCAGCAGCCTATCCCTAGCGGGGGTAAACACAGATACGCAGTATTTT
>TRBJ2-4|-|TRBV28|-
CASSSPQGLAGPGAKNIQYF
TGTGCCAGCAGTTCCCCTCAGGGTTTGGCTGGACCGGGGGCCAAAAACATTCAGTACTTC
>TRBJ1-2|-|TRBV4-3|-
CASSQEILQGTQYYGYTF
TGCGCCAGCAGCCAAGAGATCCTACAGGGAACACAGTACTATGGCTACACCTTC
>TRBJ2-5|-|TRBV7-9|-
CASILRSRGPYQETQYF
TGTGCCAGCATTCTCCGGAGTCGGGGGCCGTACCAAGAGACCCAGTACTTC
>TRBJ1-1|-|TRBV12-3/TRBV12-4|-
CASSFPLGTENTEAFF
TGTGCCAGCAGTTTCCCACTAGGGACGGAGAACACTGAAGCTTTCTTT
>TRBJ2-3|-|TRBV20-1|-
CSPREFTDTQYF
TGCAGTCCCAGAGAGTTCACAGATACGCAGTATTTT
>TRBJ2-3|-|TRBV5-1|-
CASSWDNSGTQYF
TGCGCCAGCAGCTGGGACAATTCTGGTACGCAGTATTTT
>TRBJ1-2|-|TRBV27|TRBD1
CASGTGAPYGYTF
TGTGCCAGCGGGACAGGGGCCCCCTATGGCTACACCTTC
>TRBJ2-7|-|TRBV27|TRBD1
CATTGDGYEQYF
TGTGCCACCACAGGGGACGGGTACGAGCAGTACTTC
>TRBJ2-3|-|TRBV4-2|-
CASSQDDLGDTQYF
TGTGCCAGCAGCCAGGACGATTTGGGGGATACGCAGTATTTT
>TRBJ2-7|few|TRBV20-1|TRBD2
CSARASGGAYEQYF
TGCAGTGCAAGGGCTAGCGGGGGGGCCTACGAGCAGTACTTC
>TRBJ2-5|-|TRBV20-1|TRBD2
CSARYPAGQETQYF
TGCAGTGCTAGGTACCCAGCGGGGCAAGAGACCCAGTACTTC
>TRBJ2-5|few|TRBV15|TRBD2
CATSRDRGGYQYF
TGTGCCACCAGCAGAGATCGGGGAGGGTACCAGTACTTC
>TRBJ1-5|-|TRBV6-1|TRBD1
CASSGGTVSNQPQHF
TGTGCCAGCAGCGGCGGGACAGTTAGCAATCAGCCCCAGCATTTT
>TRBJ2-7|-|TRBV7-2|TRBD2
CASHSGGAYEQYF
TGTGCCAGCCATAGCGGGGGGGCCTACGAGCAGTACTTC
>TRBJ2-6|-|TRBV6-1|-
CASYSVGGLSGANVLTF
TGTGCCAGCTATAGTGTGGGGGGGCTCTCTGGGGCCAACGTCCTGACTTTC
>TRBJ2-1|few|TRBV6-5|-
CASSYRGLGRLWSSYNEQFF
TGTGCCAGCAGTTACCGAGGATTGGGGCGGCTCTGGAGCTCCTACAATGAGCAGTTCTTC
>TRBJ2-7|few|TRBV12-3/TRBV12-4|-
CASSIQGTSYEQYF
TGTGCCAGCTCAATACAGGGTACGTCCTACGAGCAGTACTTC
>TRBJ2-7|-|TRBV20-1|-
CSAWTLSSYEQYF
TGCAGTGCCTGGACCCTAAGCTCCTACGAGCAGTACTTC
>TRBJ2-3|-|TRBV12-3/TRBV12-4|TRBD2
CASKLRGAITDTQYF
TGTGCCAGCAAATTGCGGGGGGCCATCACAGATACGCAGTATTTT
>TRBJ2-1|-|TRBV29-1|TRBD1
CSVEGGEDRGMFF
TGCAGCGTTGAGGGGGGGGAAGACAGGGGGATGTTCTTC
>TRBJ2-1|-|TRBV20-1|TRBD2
CSTGGDYNEQFF
TGCAGTACCGGGGGGGATTACAATGAGCAGTTCTTC
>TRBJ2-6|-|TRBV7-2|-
CATTGGGKANVLTF
TGTGCCACGACGGGCGGGGGCAAGGCCAACGTCCTGACTTTC
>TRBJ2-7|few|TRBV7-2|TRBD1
CASSLTLGQGVEQYF
TGTGCCAGCAGCTTAACGTTGGGACAGGGCGTCGAGCAGTACTTC
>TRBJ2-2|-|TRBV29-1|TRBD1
CSVYAGGNTGELFF
TGCAGCGTTTACGCAGGGGGGAACACCGGGGAGCTGTTTTTT
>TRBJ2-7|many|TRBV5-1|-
CASSLVGEYEQYF
TGCGCCAGCAGCTTGGTGGGGGAATACGAGCAGTACTTC
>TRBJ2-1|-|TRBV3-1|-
CASSPQGVQYNEQFF
TGTGCCAGCAGCCCCCAGGGCGTCCAGTACAATGAGCAGTTCTTC